Each of the 27 T cell receptor beta chains below was sequenced from the same sample in a study of T-cell reconstitution after alpha-beta-depleted transplantation in children. Unique molecular identifiers were built into the TCRbeta library. A single record per CDR3 protein comes from TCRdb applying MiXCR to the PCR reads. The sample shows about 350,000 distinct CDR3 sequences, about 17% of them seen only once. Sequenced material: PBMCs, mostly from graft donor cells, taken 360 days after TCRalphabeta/CD19-depleted stem cell transplant. These receptors originate from a male patient aged 2 to 10 who had a stem cell transplant for acute lymphoblastic leukemia, so the T cells may come from the graft donor.

Note on this clonotype: The CDR3 does not end in the conserved phenylalanine or tryptophan, so this is likely a read error. This chain connects TRBV24-1 to TRBJ2-2, with no clear D. The CDR3 is 14 amino acids. Germline CDR1 is KGHDR and CDR2 is SFDVKD. V lost 4 bases to trimming and J lost 0 bases, with 5 bases between them. The CDR3 protein is CATSDPTNTGELFC. Here the CDR3 DNA reads TGTGCCACCAGTGACCCCACGAACACCGGGGAGCTGTTTTGT.

This clonotype was seen many times. The chain combines TRBV4-2 with TRBJ2-3, with 8 positions matching TRBD2. This CDR3 has 17 residues. The junction had 8 bases not matched to a gene; V was cut back by 1 base and J by 2 bases. CDR1 is LGHNA, CDR2 YNFKEQ, per germline. The CDR3 sequence is CASSQATIAGPTDTQYF. CDR3 bases: TGTGCCAGCAGCCAAGCGACTATAGCGGGACCCACAGATACGCAGTATTTT.

In its sample, this clonotype was seen a few times. The chain links TRBV27 to TRBJ2-3; D is possibly TRBD1 (6 bases). V was shortened by 1 base and J by 0 bases, with 8 bases between the two germline ends. The CDR3 extends over 15 amino acids. Germline-derived CDR1 and CDR2 are MNHEY and SMNVEV (reference sequence). CDR3 coding DNA: TGTGCCAGCAGTTTATGGACAGCAAGCACAGATACGCAGTATTTT. It encodes CASSLWTASTDTQYF.

V usage is TRBV15 and J usage is TRBJ1-2; 9 nucleotides align to TRBD1. After removal of 5 bases from V and 3 bases from J, the junction contained 4 bases not matched to a gene. CDR1 and CDR2 from the germline V gene are LNHNV and YYDKDF (reference sequence). The CDR3 has 14 amino acids. The CDR3 coding sequence is TGTGCCACCAGCGGCCGGACAGGGGACTATGGCTACACCTTC. This translates into CATSGRTGDYGYTF.

The rearrangement joins TRBV5-1 to TRBJ1-6; D is perhaps TRBD1 (5 bases). The germline V gene encodes CDR1 SGHRS and CDR2 YFSETQ. The V end lost 1 base, the J end lost 10 bases, and 15 bases lay between the germline ends. CDR3 length: 15 amino acids. In DNA, the CDR3 is TGCGCCAGCAGCTTGCGGGACCCAACCTTGTCACCCCTCCACTTT. It specifies CASSLRDPTLSPLHF.

J is TRBJ2-1 and V is TRBV9; TRBD2 matches at 9 bases. CDR3 length: 15 amino acids. Looked up from germline, CDR1 is SGDLS and CDR2 is YYNGEE. The J segment lost 7 bases and the V segment lost 2 bases, leaving 7 bases of the junction unmatched. The CDR3 sequence: CASSVEGLAPNEQFF. DNA of the CDR3: TGTGCCAGCAGCGTCGAGGGACTAGCCCCGAATGAGCAGTTCTTC.

The chain has TRBV12-3 or TRBV12-4 and TRBJ2-7, with D possibly TRBD2 on 6 matching bases. CDR3 length equals 13 residues. Trimming shortened V by 6 bases and J by 3 bases, and 12 bases separated the two germline ends. Here the CDR3 reads CASRGGWRYEQYF. The CDR3, as DNA: TGTGCCAGCAGGGGAGGTTGGCGCTACGAGCAGTACTTC.

V and J are TRBV5-1 and TRBJ2-5; D not certain. Germline V gene lookup returns CDR1 SGHRS and CDR2 YFSETQ. V gave up 0 bases and J gave up 9 bases, with 9 bases separating them. This CDR3 has 12 amino acids. The CDR3 protein is CASSLEADPQYF. The CDR3 DNA reads TGCGCCAGCAGCTTGGAGGCGGACCCCCAGTACTTC.

This clonotype was seen many times. The chain links TRBV29-1 to TRBJ1-3; TRBD1 might be the D (5 bases). CDR3 size: 14 residues. Germline values: CDR1 SQVTM, CDR2 ANQGSEA. V lost 4 bases to trimming and J lost 4 bases, with 14 bases between them. As DNA, the CDR3 is TGCAGCGTTGGGTCTCCGGGGCACGGAAACACCATATATTTT. Its protein product is CSVGSPGHGNTIYF.

This chain connects TRBV20-1 to TRBJ2-5; 9 bases agree with TRBD1. V lost 3 bases to trimming and J lost 0 bases; unmatched junction nucleotides: 2. The CDR3 sequence is 14 residues long. The germline V gene has CDR1 DFQATT and CDR2 SNEGSKA (reference sequence). The CDR3 sequence is CSASDRGNQETQYF. The DNA for the CDR3 is TGCAGTGCTAGTGACAGGGGGAACCAAGAGACCCAGTACTTC.

This clonotype was seen many times. This sequence joins TRBV5-1 and TRBJ2-4; 7 nucleotides line up with TRBD1. Germline V gene sequence: CDR1 SGHRS, CDR2 YFSETQ. The CDR3 runs 15 residues. V gave up 0 bases and J gave up 4 bases; unmatched junction bases: 4. CDR3 sequence reads: CASSLAGTVKNIQYF. In nucleotides, the CDR3 is TGCGCCAGCAGCTTGGCCGGGACAGTAAAAAACATTCAGTACTTC.

J is TRBJ2-7 and V is TRBV20-1, with TRBD2 matching over 8 bases. Germline-derived CDR1 and CDR2 are DFQATT and SNEGSKA (reference sequence). The V segment lost 6 bases and the J segment 3 bases; nucleotides outside the gene matches: 10. There are 14 residues in the CDR3. The CDR3 nucleotides read TGCAGTGCAGAACCGGGACTAGGAGGCTACGAGCAGTACTTC. This sequence encodes CSAEPGLGGYEQYF.

This clonotype came up many times. The J gene is TRBJ2-7, the V gene TRBV5-6; 9 bases map to TRBD2. This CDR3 comprises 14 residues. Germline CDR1 is SGHDT and CDR2 is YYEEEE. The J segment lost 5 bases and the V segment lost 2 bases, leaving 5 bases of the junction unmatched. Here the CDR3 reads CASSFSGSTHEQYF. CDR3 DNA sequence: TGTGCCAGCAGCTTTAGCGGGAGTACCCACGAGCAGTACTTC.

Written as DNA, the CDR3 is TGCGCCAGCAGTGAGTTTCCCGGGACTTCTGTCACCGGGGAGCTGTTTTTT. Translating gives CASSEFPGTSVTGELFF. The chain combines TRBV10-1 with TRBJ2-2; a weak D match, TRBD2 (6 bases). The CDR3 is 17 amino acids. Trimming removed 1 base from V and 4 bases from J, with 16 bases in between. Germline V gives CDR1 WNHNN, CDR2 SYGVQD (reference sequence).

This chain links TRBV20-1 with TRBJ2-1, with 9 positions matching TRBD2. This CDR3 is built from 15 residues. Germline V gene lookup returns CDR1 DFQATT and CDR2 SNEGSKA (reference sequence). With 6 bases clipped from V and 2 bases from J, the junction kept 8 bases outside the gene matches. In DNA form, the CDR3 reads TGCAGTGCCATCTATAGCGGGAGCGCCTACAATGAGCAGTTCTTC. Amino acid sequence: CSAIYSGSAYNEQFF.

V and J are TRBV2 and TRBJ1-2; D gene ambiguous. The CDR3 loop spans 14 amino acids. V lost 2 bases to trimming and J lost 2 bases, with 9 bases between them. In germline, CDR1 is SNHLY, CDR2 FYNNEI. The CDR3 reads CASSEIVQNYGYTF. In nucleotides, the CDR3 is TGTGCCAGCAGTGAAATCGTACAGAACTATGGCTACACCTTC.

J is TRBJ1-5 and V is TRBV7-2, with 7 bases identical to TRBD1. The junction had 12 bases not matched to a gene; V was cut back by 2 bases and J by 11 bases. Germline V gene sequence: CDR1 SGHTA, CDR2 FQGNSA. The CDR3 is 15 amino acids. CDR3 loop: CASSLSRQGPLAQHF. CDR3 nucleotides: TGTGCCAGCAGCTTATCGAGACAGGGCCCCCTGGCCCAGCATTTT.

This clonotype was observed a handful of times. The V gene is TRBV5-1, the J gene TRBJ2-7; D is unclear. V lost 3 bases, J lost 5 bases, and 9 bases lay in between. This CDR3 spans 12 amino acids. Germline lookup yields CDR1 SGHRS and CDR2 YFSETQ. In nucleotides, the CDR3 is TGCGCCAGCAGCTCCACCGGCCACGAGCAGTACTTC. It is translated as CASSSTGHEQYF.

This chain connects TRBV11-1 to TRBJ2-2; 8 bases are shared with TRBD2. The length of the CDR3 is 19 residues. The J segment lost 0 bases and the V segment lost 0 bases, leaving 9 bases of the junction unmatched. CDR1 is SGHAT, CDR2 FQDESV, per germline (reference sequence). The CDR3 sequence: CASSLAGLADGTNTGELFF. The CDR3 nucleotides read TGTGCCAGCAGCTTAGCCGGACTAGCAGACGGCACGAACACCGGGGAGCTGTTTTTT. The whole variable domain, remainder taken from reference TRBV11-1 and TRBJ2-2, is EAEVAQSPRYKITEKSQAVAFWCDPISGHATLYWYRQILGQGPELLVQFQDESVVDDSQLPKDRFSAERLKGVDSTLKIQPAELGDSAMYLCASSLAGLADGTNTGELFFGEGSRLTVL.

In this sample, this clonotype turned up a few times. The gene calls are TRBV12-3 or TRBV12-4 and TRBJ2-6; D not certain. The CDR3 covers 16 residues. V was cut by 3 bases and J by 0 bases, with 9 bases left in between. The chain's CDR3 is CASSLDLSSGANVLTF. The DNA for the CDR3 is TGTGCCAGCAGTTTGGACCTCAGCTCTGGGGCCAACGTCCTGACTTTC.

This sequence joins TRBV20-1 and TRBJ1-1, with TRBD1 identical over 11 bases. The CDR3 length is 13 residues. Trimming cost V 5 bases and J 3 bases; bases outside gene matches: 2. Germline V gene lookup returns CDR1 DFQATT and CDR2 SNEGSKA (reference sequence). This CDR3 is CSAPGQGDTEAFF. The CDR3 DNA is TGCAGTGCTCCGGGACAGGGGGACACTGAAGCTTTCTTT.

This clonotype occurred a few times. The rearrangement uses TRBV7-2 and TRBJ2-3, with TRBD2 matching over 10 bases. The length of the CDR3 is 14 residues. Losses at the gene ends were 5 bases for V and 4 bases for J; bases not matched to a gene: 3. From germline, CDR1 is SGHTA and CDR2 FQGNSA. This CDR3 is CASSPSGGPDTQYF. The CDR3 DNA is TGTGCCAGCAGCCCTAGCGGGGGCCCAGATACGCAGTATTTT.

This clonotype was counted at least ten times. The chain carries TRBV29-1 and TRBJ2-7; D call uncertain. The CDR3 loop spans 11 amino acids. The germline gives CDR1 SQVTM, CDR2 ANQGSEA. The V gene lost 7 bases and the J gene lost 4 bases, with 11 bases spanning the gap. The CDR3 region is CSANLGYEQYF. The CDR3 nucleotides read TGCAGCGCCAATCTTGGGTACGAGCAGTACTTC.

This clonotype was counted at least ten times. V and J are TRBV29-1 and TRBJ2-2; the D is unclear. Germline V CDR1 and CDR2: SQVTM, ANQGSEA. The CDR3 spans 13 residues. V shed 4 bases and J shed 1 base, with 7 bases lying between them. The CDR3 nucleotides read TGCAGCGTTGTAGCCGGGAACACCGGGGAGCTGTTTTTT. It yields the protein CSVVAGNTGELFF.

This clonotype was picked up a small number of times. V usage is TRBV4-2 and J usage is TRBJ1-4; D is undetermined. Deletions cut 1 base from V and 5 bases from J, with 17 bases between. The germline V gene has CDR1 LGHNA and CDR2 YNFKEQ. CDR3 length: 17 amino acids. CDR3 sequence reads: CASSQASLAPLNEKLFF. The CDR3 nucleotides read TGTGCCAGCAGCCAAGCATCGTTAGCGCCTTTGAATGAAAAACTGTTTTTT.

As for this clonotype: This may stem from a read error, because a much larger clone lies one nucleotide away. The gene calls are TRBV5-5 and TRBJ1-3; no clear D gene. Germline loops: CDR1 SGHKS, CDR2 YYEKEE (reference sequence). The CDR3 consists of 12 residues. V was shortened by 2 bases and J by 3 bases, with 3 bases between the two germline ends. CDR3 residues: CASSLYGNTIYF. CDR3 sequence (DNA): TGTGCCAGCAGCTTATATGGAAACACCATATATTTT.

In its sample, this clonotype was seen many times. The chain has TRBV7-9 and TRBJ2-5; D is perhaps TRBD1 (6 bases). This CDR3 spans 17 amino acids. From germline, CDR1 is SEHNR and CDR2 FQNEAQ (reference sequence). V was shortened by 4 bases and J by 1 base, with 19 bases between the two germline ends. The CDR3 nucleotides are TGTGCCAGCAGCTCAAACAGGGAGATGGGGTTCCAAGAGACCCAGTACTTC. This gives the protein CASSSNREMGFQETQYF.